This T cell receptor (beta chain) was profiled in a study of regulatory T cells in long-lasting Graves disease. As to time point: persistent/refractory GD, antithyroid drugs over 5 years with positive TRAb. PBMCs provided the RNA from which the TCR library was made. Study results and limitations: Thyroid tissue went unstudied; only peripheral blood was examined.

The germline V gene encodes CDR1 LGHDT and CDR2 YNNKEL (reference sequence). The CDR3 sequence is 15 residues long. Trimming took 4 bases from V and 8 from J; bases not matched to a gene: 9. Construction of TCR beta libraries relied on iRepertoire HTBI primers and on Arm-PCR targeting CDR3 regions. TCRdb ran MiXCR on the multiplex PCR reads and lists one entry per CDR3 protein. The sample carries 310,000 or so distinct CDR3 sequences, 22% recorded once. As to this clonotype: Its specificity is unknown. A much larger clone lies one base from this, so it may be a read error.

The chain uses TRBV3-1 and TRBJ1-4; TRBD1 agrees at 8 bases. Source: peripheral blood mononuclear cells (PBMCs), taken when the disease was refractory, from a patient treated with antithyroid drugs. The origin of this receptor is a female donor with Graves disease. The CDR3 DNA reads as TGTGCCAGCAGCCTACCGGGACAGGAGGACGAAAAACTGTTTTTT. Translation gives CASSLPGQEDEKLFF.